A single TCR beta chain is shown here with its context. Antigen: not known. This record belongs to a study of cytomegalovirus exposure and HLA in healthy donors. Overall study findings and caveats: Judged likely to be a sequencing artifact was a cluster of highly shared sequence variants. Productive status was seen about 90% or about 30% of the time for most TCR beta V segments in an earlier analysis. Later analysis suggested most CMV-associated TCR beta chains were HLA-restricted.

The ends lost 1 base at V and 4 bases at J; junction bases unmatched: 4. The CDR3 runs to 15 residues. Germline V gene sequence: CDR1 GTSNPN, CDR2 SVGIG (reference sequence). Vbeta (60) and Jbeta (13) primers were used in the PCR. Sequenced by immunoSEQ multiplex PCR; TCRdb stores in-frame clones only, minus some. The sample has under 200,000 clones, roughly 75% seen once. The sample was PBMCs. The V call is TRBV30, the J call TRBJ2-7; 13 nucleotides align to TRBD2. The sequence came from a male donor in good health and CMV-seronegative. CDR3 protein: CAWSGGLAGEYEQYF. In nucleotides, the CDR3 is TGTGCCTGGAGTGGCGGACTAGCGGGAGAGTACGAGCAGTACTTC.